A selection of T cell receptor beta chains follows, all from one sample in a study of T cells in Graves' hyperthyroidism and ophthalmopathy. TCRdb recomputed calls from the multiplex PCR reads with MiXCR, one row per CDR3 protein. The table lists approximately 560,000 distinct CDR3 sequences, approximately 14% of them singletons. Sequenced input: blood. The receptors come from a woman in her thirties with Graves' hyperthyroidism. CDR3s include the opening cysteine and the closing phenylalanine or tryptophan. Fields, in order: clone size, V gene, D gene, J gene, CDR3 protein, CDR3 DNA. D genes are given only for firm matches. Clone size is given for some rows only: seen once, a few or many times, or a class if the clone is expanded.

clone size: many; V gene: TRBV27; D gene: -; J gene: TRBJ2-1; CDR3 protein: CASSPEVEGIFYNEQFF; CDR3 DNA: TGTGCCAGCAGTCCCGAGGTTGAGGGGATTTTCTACAATGAGCAGTTCTTC
clone size: many; V gene: TRBV29-1; D gene: TRBD1; J gene: TRBJ2-2; CDR3 protein: CSVAADRDVGLLFF; CDR3 DNA: TGCAGCGTCGCCGCAGACAGGGATGTTGGGTTGCTGTTTTTT
clone size: few; V gene: TRBV14; D gene: -; J gene: TRBJ2-3; CDR3 protein: CASSQRLRGSTDTQYF; CDR3 DNA: TGTGCCAGCAGCCAAAGGCTACGGGGGAGCACAGATACGCAGTATTTT
clone size: many; V gene: TRBV20-1; D gene: TRBD2; J gene: TRBJ2-1; CDR3 protein: CSADSGTSGYNEQFF; CDR3 DNA: TGCAGTGCTGATTCCGGGACTAGCGGCTACAATGAGCAGTTCTTC
clone size: many; V gene: TRBV3-1; D gene: -; J gene: TRBJ2-7; CDR3 protein: CASSQEGYSYEQYF; CDR3 DNA: TGTGCCAGCAGCCAAGAGGGGTACTCCTACGAGCAGTACTTC
clone size: many; V gene: TRBV29-1; D gene: -; J gene: TRBJ2-1; CDR3 protein: CSVSGVSFLVEFDEQFF; CDR3 DNA: TGCAGCGTTTCAGGGGTGTCTTTTCTCGTGGAGTTCGATGAGCAGTTCTTC
clone size: many; V gene: TRBV2; D gene: TRBD2; J gene: TRBJ2-2; CDR3 protein: CASSRLALERLGELFF; CDR3 DNA: TGTGCCAGCAGTCGACTAGCGCTCGAGAGGTTGGGGGAGCTGTTTTTT
clone size: -; V gene: TRBV7-3; D gene: -; J gene: TRBJ1-4; CDR3 protein: CASSLLATNEKLFF; CDR3 DNA: TGTGCCAGCAGCTTACTTGCAACTAATGAAAAACTGTTTTTT
clone size: many; V gene: TRBV5-1; D gene: -; J gene: TRBJ2-7; CDR3 protein: CASSTSVPSYEQYF; CDR3 DNA: TGCGCCAGCAGCACCAGCGTACCGTCCTACGAGCAGTACTTC
clone size: -; V gene: TRBV19; D gene: TRBD1; J gene: TRBJ1-2; CDR3 protein: CASSIPGQGGGYTF; CDR3 DNA: TGTGCCAGTAGTATTCCGGGACAGGGTGGCGGCTACACCTTC
clone size: -; V gene: TRBV12-3/TRBV12-4; D gene: -; J gene: TRBJ1-5; CDR3 protein: CASSLQVAQPQHF; CDR3 DNA: TGTGCCAGCAGTTTACAGGTTGCTCAGCCCCAGCATTTT
clone size: -; V gene: TRBV5-6; D gene: -; J gene: TRBJ1-4; CDR3 protein: CASSLTPTAEVNEKLFF; CDR3 DNA: TGTGCCAGCAGCCTAACTCCTACCGCAGAAGTTAATGAAAAACTGTTTTTT
clone size: many; V gene: TRBV11-2; D gene: -; J gene: TRBJ2-2; CDR3 protein: CASSLVFRRELFF; CDR3 DNA: TGTGCCAGCAGCTTAGTTTTCCGCCGGGAGCTGTTTTTT
clone size: -; V gene: TRBV29-1; D gene: TRBD1; J gene: TRBJ1-5; CDR3 protein: CSVGGTGGEGNQPQHF; CDR3 DNA: TGCAGCGTTGGCGGGACAGGGGGCGAGGGCAATCAGCCCCAGCATTTT
clone size: -; V gene: TRBV6-1; D gene: TRBD1; J gene: TRBJ1-1; CDR3 protein: CASSYNRGSTEAFF; CDR3 DNA: TGTGCCAGCAGTTATAACAGGGGATCGACTGAAGCTTTCTTT
clone size: few; V gene: TRBV7-2; D gene: -; J gene: TRBJ2-5; CDR3 protein: CASSLHLQETQYF; CDR3 DNA: TGTGCCAGCAGCTTACACTTACAAGAGACCCAGTACTTC
clone size: few; V gene: TRBV9; D gene: -; J gene: TRBJ1-1; CDR3 protein: CASSVVARESTEAFF; CDR3 DNA: TGTGCCAGCAGCGTAGTCGCCCGGGAGAGCACTGAAGCTTTCTTT
clone size: many; V gene: TRBV11-2; D gene: TRBD2; J gene: TRBJ2-7; CDR3 protein: CASSHPSGGYEQYF; CDR3 DNA: TGTGCCAGCAGCCATCCCTCGGGGGGGTACGAGCAGTACTTC
clone size: many; V gene: TRBV30; D gene: TRBD1; J gene: TRBJ1-2; CDR3 protein: CAFSTKDRAIGYGYTF; CDR3 DNA: TGTGCCTTTTCGACCAAGGACAGGGCAATTGGCTATGGCTACACCTTC
clone size: few; V gene: TRBV5-1; D gene: -; J gene: TRBJ2-2; CDR3 protein: CASSLSRGPGELFF; CDR3 DNA: TGCGCCAGCAGCTTGTCCAGGGGTCCCGGGGAGCTGTTTTTT
clone size: -; V gene: TRBV6-1; D gene: TRBD1; J gene: TRBJ2-2; CDR3 protein: CASSRRTGADTGELFF; CDR3 DNA: TGTGCCAGCAGTCGCAGAACAGGGGCGGACACCGGGGAGCTGTTTTTT
clone size: -; V gene: TRBV4-3; D gene: -; J gene: TRBJ2-3; CDR3 protein: CASSQSGAGDTQYF; CDR3 DNA: TGCGCCAGCAGCCAATCGGGAGCTGGGGATACGCAGTATTTT
clone size: many; V gene: TRBV6-1; D gene: TRBD1; J gene: TRBJ1-1; CDR3 protein: CASANPRRGRVEDTEAFF; CDR3 DNA: TGTGCCAGCGCCAACCCCCGCAGGGGGCGGGTTGAGGACACTGAAGCTTTCTTT
clone size: few; V gene: TRBV27; D gene: TRBD2; J gene: TRBJ2-2; CDR3 protein: CASSSGGAPGELFF; CDR3 DNA: TGTGCCAGCAGTTCGGGGGGGGCCCCCGGGGAGCTGTTTTTT
clone size: many; V gene: TRBV2; D gene: TRBD1; J gene: TRBJ1-1; CDR3 protein: CASSEPRRQGNTEAFF; CDR3 DNA: TGTGCCAGCAGTGAACCCCGACGACAGGGGAACACTGAAGCTTTCTTT
clone size: few; V gene: TRBV5-1; D gene: -; J gene: TRBJ2-2; CDR3 protein: CASSWMGASNTGELFF; CDR3 DNA: TGCGCCAGCAGCTGGATGGGGGCCTCGAACACCGGGGAGCTGTTTTTT
clone size: many; V gene: TRBV12-3/TRBV12-4; D gene: TRBD2; J gene: TRBJ2-1; CDR3 protein: CASSLDSGSSYSYNEQFF; CDR3 DNA: TGTGCCAGCAGTTTGGATAGCGGGAGTTCATACTCCTACAATGAGCAGTTCTTC
clone size: many; V gene: TRBV20-1; D gene: TRBD2; J gene: TRBJ2-1; CDR3 protein: CSAFGLAGGPSYNEQFF; CDR3 DNA: TGCAGTGCCTTTGGACTAGCGGGAGGGCCATCCTACAATGAGCAGTTCTTC
clone size: many; V gene: TRBV6-5; D gene: TRBD1; J gene: TRBJ1-6; CDR3 protein: CASSYDRASPLHF; CDR3 DNA: TGTGCCAGCAGTTACGACAGGGCTTCACCCCTCCACTTT
clone size: -; V gene: TRBV7-2; D gene: -; J gene: TRBJ2-7; CDR3 protein: CASRPFENEQYF; CDR3 DNA: TGTGCCAGCAGGCCCTTCGAAAACGAGCAGTACTTC
clone size: many; V gene: TRBV18; D gene: -; J gene: TRBJ2-1; CDR3 protein: CASSPTPTGNEQFF; CDR3 DNA: TGTGCCAGCTCACCAACCCCGACAGGCAATGAGCAGTTCTTC
clone size: many; V gene: TRBV5-6; D gene: -; J gene: TRBJ2-3; CDR3 protein: CASSYNGSPTDTQYF; CDR3 DNA: TGTGCCAGCAGCTATAACGGGAGTCCCACAGATACGCAGTATTTT
clone size: many; V gene: TRBV20-1; D gene: -; J gene: TRBJ2-7; CDR3 protein: CSAGGGSGPGAGYEQYF; CDR3 DNA: TGCAGTGCTGGAGGGGGGAGTGGTCCGGGGGCAGGCTACGAGCAGTACTTC
clone size: many; V gene: TRBV28; D gene: TRBD2; J gene: TRBJ2-3; CDR3 protein: CASSRLSGGTDTQYF; CDR3 DNA: TGTGCCAGCAGTCGCCTCAGCGGGGGCACAGATACGCAGTATTTT
clone size: -; V gene: TRBV27; D gene: -; J gene: TRBJ1-5; CDR3 protein: CASCPGNSNQPQHF; CDR3 DNA: TGTGCCAGCTGCCCCGGGAATAGCAATCAGCCCCAGCATTTT
clone size: few; V gene: TRBV9; D gene: TRBD2; J gene: TRBJ2-2; CDR3 protein: CASSVGLAGGPGTGELFF; CDR3 DNA: TGTGCCAGCAGCGTTGGACTAGCGGGAGGGCCGGGCACCGGGGAGCTGTTTTTT
clone size: many; V gene: TRBV12-5; D gene: -; J gene: TRBJ1-4; CDR3 protein: CASAQLGHKNEKLFF; CDR3 DNA: TGTGCTAGTGCCCAACTGGGCCATAAAAATGAAAAACTGTTTTTT
clone size: -; V gene: TRBV27; D gene: TRBD2; J gene: TRBJ2-7; CDR3 protein: CASSLKGLAVNEQYF; CDR3 DNA: TGTGCCAGCAGTCTAAAGGGACTAGCGGTTAACGAGCAGTACTTC
clone size: -; V gene: TRBV19; D gene: -; J gene: TRBJ1-1; CDR3 protein: CASGKVGGNTEAFF; CDR3 DNA: TGTGCCAGTGGAAAGGTGGGGGGGAACACTGAAGCTTTCTTT
clone size: few; V gene: TRBV20-1; D gene: TRBD2; J gene: TRBJ2-3; CDR3 protein: CSASLGGRAWGDTQYF; CDR3 DNA: TGCAGTGCTAGCCTTGGGGGGAGGGCCTGGGGAGATACGCAGTATTTT
clone size: -; V gene: TRBV27; D gene: TRBD1; J gene: TRBJ2-3; CDR3 protein: CASCNGQGSTDTQYF; CDR3 DNA: TGTGCCAGCTGCAACGGACAGGGCAGCACAGATACGCAGTATTTT
clone size: -; V gene: TRBV6-1; D gene: -; J gene: TRBJ2-2; CDR3 protein: CASTKGPWRGTGELFF; CDR3 DNA: TGTGCCAGCACCAAGGGACCCTGGAGGGGAACCGGGGAGCTGTTTTTT
clone size: few; V gene: TRBV9; D gene: -; J gene: TRBJ2-7; CDR3 protein: CASSPRLIGTNEQYF; CDR3 DNA: TGTGCCAGCAGCCCTCGCCTGATAGGTACAAACGAGCAGTACTTC
clone size: many; V gene: TRBV2; D gene: TRBD2; J gene: TRBJ2-1; CDR3 protein: CASTLKAGGHEQFF; CDR3 DNA: TGTGCCAGCACCCTCAAAGCGGGAGGCCATGAGCAGTTCTTC
clone size: -; V gene: TRBV3-1; D gene: -; J gene: TRBJ1-4; CDR3 protein: CASRSSNEKLFF; CDR3 DNA: TGTGCCAGCCGATCCAGTAATGAAAAACTGTTTTTT
clone size: -; V gene: TRBV20-1; D gene: TRBD1; J gene: TRBJ1-2; CDR3 protein: CSALRTGSNYGYTF; CDR3 DNA: TGCAGTGCTCTACGGACAGGATCAAACTATGGCTACACCTTC
clone size: many; V gene: TRBV7-8; D gene: -; J gene: TRBJ2-3; CDR3 protein: CASSLDWSTDTQYF; CDR3 DNA: TGTGCCAGCAGCTTAGACTGGAGCACAGATACGCAGTATTTT
clone size: many; V gene: TRBV15; D gene: -; J gene: TRBJ2-7; CDR3 protein: CATSRGYYEQYF; CDR3 DNA: TGTGCCACCAGCAGAGGATACTACGAGCAGTACTTC
clone size: many; V gene: TRBV2; D gene: -; J gene: TRBJ2-1; CDR3 protein: CASSKNEQFF; CDR3 DNA: TGTGCCAGCAGTAAAAATGAGCAGTTCTTC
clone size: few; V gene: TRBV6-2/TRBV6-3; D gene: TRBD2; J gene: TRBJ2-1; CDR3 protein: CASSPIGLAGNRRPYNEQFF; CDR3 DNA: TGTGCCAGCAGCCCCATAGGGCTAGCGGGAAATCGACGTCCCTACAATGAGCAGTTCTTC
clone size: -; V gene: TRBV28; D gene: TRBD1; J gene: TRBJ2-2; CDR3 protein: CASSLTGTGGSGELFF; CDR3 DNA: TGTGCCAGCAGTTTGACCGGGACAGGGGGCTCCGGGGAGCTGTTTTTT
clone size: many; V gene: TRBV12-3/TRBV12-4; D gene: -; J gene: TRBJ1-2; CDR3 protein: CASTPDGIYGYTF; CDR3 DNA: TGTGCCAGCACCCCGGACGGGATCTATGGCTACACCTTC
clone size: many; V gene: TRBV20-1; D gene: -; J gene: TRBJ2-7; CDR3 protein: CSAGTYARNVHEQYF; CDR3 DNA: TGCAGTGCTGGGACCTACGCTAGGAACGTCCACGAGCAGTACTTC
clone size: many; V gene: TRBV18; D gene: -; J gene: TRBJ2-2; CDR3 protein: CASSPLRSSNTGELFF; CDR3 DNA: TGTGCCAGCTCACCACTCCGCTCTTCGAACACCGGGGAGCTGTTTTTT
clone size: -; V gene: TRBV5-8; D gene: TRBD2; J gene: TRBJ2-1; CDR3 protein: CASSRGTSPSSYNEQFF; CDR3 DNA: TGTGCCAGCAGCCGAGGGACTAGCCCAAGCTCCTACAATGAGCAGTTCTTC